These 26 T cell receptor beta chains share one sample of origin, sequenced in a study of T cells in narcolepsy. Only in-frame clones appear in the TCRdb table, and some are missing; sequencing was by immunoSEQ multiplex PCR. The table includes under 40,000 clones, about four fifths detected once. Material: memory (CD45RA-) CD4+ T cells from blood. These receptors originate from a human donor in good health.

J is TRBJ1-2 and V is TRBV19; TRBD1 matches 7 bases. The CDR3 loop spans 11 amino acids. Germline loops: CDR1 LNHDA, CDR2 SQIVND (reference sequence). The junction had 3 bases not matched to a gene; V was cut back by 6 bases and J by 8 bases. The CDR3 DNA reads TGTGCCAGTAGGGGACAGCAGGGCTACACCTTC. Amino acid sequence: CASRGQQGYTF.

This clone was observed a handful of times. The V and J genes are TRBV18 and TRBJ1-1; no definite D call. V was shortened by 2 bases and J by 5 bases, with 9 bases between the two germline ends. The length of the CDR3 is 13 residues. Germline V gene data show CDR1 as KGHSH and CDR2 as LQKENI. The CDR3, as DNA: TGTGCCAGCTCACCAGTCGGGAGGACTGAAGCTTTCTTT. Amino acids: CASSPVGRTEAFF.

The chain couples TRBV6-5 to TRBJ1-5; D is unclear. The germline CDR1 and CDR2 sequences are MNHEY and SVGAGI. The germline V and J ends were trimmed by 7 bases and 2 bases, with 15 bases remaining between them. The CDR3 totals 15 residues. CDR3 amino acids: CASTNDPNGNQPQHF. The CDR3 region has the DNA TGTGCCAGCACCAACGACCCCAACGGCAATCAGCCCCAGCATTTT.

The chain uses TRBV28 and TRBJ2-3, with D hard to call. V gave up 7 bases and J gave up 5 bases, with 22 bases separating them. The CDR3 is made up of 16 amino acids. In germline, CDR1 is MDHEN, CDR2 SYDVKM. The CDR3 protein is CASTQLGAMGLDTQYF. As DNA, the CDR3 is TGTGCCAGCACCCAATTAGGAGCGATGGGGTTAGATACGCAGTATTTT. Filled out from reference TRBV28 and TRBJ2-3, the complete variable domain reads DVKVTQSSRYLVKRTGEKVFLECVQDMDHENMFWYRQDPGLGLRLIYFSYDVKMKEKGDIPEGYSVSREKKERFSLILESASTNQTSMYLCASTQLGAMGLDTQYFGPGTRLTVL.

This chain joins TRBV9 and TRBJ1-4, with TRBD1 matching over 9 bases. The CDR3 has 16 residues. V was pared by 4 bases and J by 5 bases, with 9 bases of the junction left unmatched. Looked up from germline, CDR1 is SGDLS and CDR2 is YYNGEE. The CDR3 loop reads CASSLPGTGRNEKLFF. CDR3 nucleotides: TGTGCCAGCAGCCTCCCCGGGACAGGGAGAAATGAAAAACTGTTTTTT.

This clone was seen once. The chain uses TRBV5-1 and TRBJ2-7; no firm D call. CDR1 is SGHRS, CDR2 YFSETQ, per germline. V gave up 0 bases and J gave up 3 bases, with 7 bases separating them. The CDR3 sequence is 13 residues long. The CDR3 nucleotides read TGCGCCAGCAGCTTGGCCCCCTTCTACGAGCAGTACGTC. Residues: CASSLAPFYEQYV.

V is TRBV20-1 and J is TRBJ1-1, with D uncertain. There are 9 residues in the CDR3. Germline V gene data show CDR1 as DFQATT and CDR2 as SNEGSKA (reference sequence). Trimming took 7 bases from V and 8 from J, leaving 8 bases between them. The CDR3 protein is CSGSIEAFF. CDR3 DNA sequence: TGCAGTGGGAGTATCGAAGCTTTCTTT.

This chain connects TRBV30 to TRBJ2-5; D not resolved. Per germline, CDR1 GTSNPN and CDR2 SVGIG (reference sequence). Between the trimmed V and J ends, which lost 1 base and 4 bases, there was a span of 10 bases. CDR3 length: 13 amino acids. This CDR3 reads CAWSDGPGETQYF. The CDR3 nucleotides read TGTGCCTGGAGTGACGGGCCTGGAGAGACCCAGTACTTC.

The rearrangement uses TRBV6-1 and TRBJ1-2; the match to TRBD1 covers 10 bases. The CDR3 totals 16 residues. Trimming removed 0 bases from V and 7 bases from J; junction bases left unmatched: 8. Per the germline V gene, CDR1 is MNHNS and CDR2 is SASEGT. The CDR3, as DNA: TGTGCCAGCAGTGAAGCTTCCCCCGGGACAGGGGTTGGCTACACCTTC. It encodes CASSEASPGTGVGYTF.

V gene TRBV4-1 combines with J gene TRBJ2-2; tentative D call: TRBD1 (6 bases). The ends were cut back, 4 bases at V and 7 bases at J, with 16 bases in the middle. This CDR3 is built from 15 residues. Germline assignment: CDR1 MGHRA and CDR2 YSYEKL. The CDR3 spells CASSRQSNRVGELFF. For the CDR3, the DNA is TGCGCCAGCAGCCGGCAATCAAACAGGGTCGGGGAGCTGTTTTTT.

The CDR3 DNA follows: TGTGCCAGCAGCCGGACAGGGCCGAGGCGAAACACCATATATTTT. This encodes CASSRTGPRRNTIYF. The chain has TRBV11-2 and TRBJ1-3; 8 nucleotides agree with TRBD1. Germline assignment: CDR1 SGHAT and CDR2 FQNNGV. This CDR3 comprises 15 residues. V dropped 5 bases and J dropped 5; count of bases not matched to a gene: 8.

CDR3 nucleotides: TGTGCCAGCAGTCCTAGCGGGGCTTCCTACAATGAGCAGTTCTTC. Its protein product is CASSPSGASYNEQFF. The chain combines TRBV27 with TRBJ2-1; 9 positions agree with TRBD2. The CDR3 loop spans 15 amino acids. With V trimmed by 5 bases and J by 1 base, 3 bases remained unmatched. Germline-derived CDR1 and CDR2 are MNHEY and SMNVEV (reference sequence).

V gene TRBV10-3 combines with J gene TRBJ2-7; 8 bases line up with TRBD1. The CDR3 is 13 residues long. V trimming: 8 bases; J trimming: 7 bases; junction bases outside the gene matches: 10. Germline V gene data show CDR1 as ENHRY and CDR2 as SYGVKD. The CDR3, as DNA: TGTGCCATCTCCCGAGGACAGGGTTATGAGCAGTACGTC. Encoded protein: CAISRGQGYEQYV.

The CDR3 nucleotides are TGTGCCAGCAGCTTGGCTGGGGTCACTGAAGCTTTCTTT. Residues: CASSLAGVTEAFF. This sequence joins TRBV5-4 and TRBJ1-1; D is ambiguous. V was pared by 0 bases and J by 4 bases, with 7 bases between. The CDR3 covers 13 residues. Germline V gene lookup returns CDR1 SGHNT and CDR2 YYREEE (reference sequence).

The V call is TRBV2, the J call TRBJ2-2; 9 bases line up with TRBD1. V was pared by 7 bases and J by 5 bases, with 8 bases of the junction left unmatched. Germline CDR1 and CDR2: SNHLY and FYNNEI. The CDR3 extends over 15 amino acids. CDR3 region: CASKPGQGYTGELFF. The CDR3 DNA reads as TGTGCCAGCAAACCGGGACAGGGATATACCGGGGAGCTGTTTTTT.

This chain uses TRBV18 with TRBJ2-3; 10 bases match TRBD2. Per germline, CDR1 KGHSH and CDR2 LQKENI. The ends lost 0 bases at V and 1 base at J; junction bases unmatched: 1. CDR3 length: 16 amino acids. This chain's CDR3 is CASSPPGTSGTDTQYF. CDR3 nucleotides: TGTGCCAGCTCACCACCCGGGACTAGCGGCACAGATACGCAGTATTTT.

V and J are TRBV6-1 and TRBJ1-2; TRBD1 matches 7 bases. V lost 4 bases, J lost 4 bases, and 9 bases stayed unmatched. The CDR3 runs to 15 residues. CDR1 MNHNS and CDR2 SASEGT come from the germline V gene. CDR3 coding DNA: TGTGCCAGCAGTGTAAACACAGGGGAGAGCTATGGCTACACCTTC. Translating gives CASSVNTGESYGYTF.

This clone was seen a few times. The V gene is TRBV5-1, the J gene TRBJ1-2; 12 nucleotides line up with TRBD1. This CDR3 spans 16 amino acids. V dropped 4 bases and J dropped 3; count of bases not matched to a gene: 7. CDR1 and CDR2 from the germline V gene are SGHRS and YFSETQ. CDR3 in amino acids: CASSPGTGGEDYGYTF. CDR3 DNA sequence: TGCGCCAGCAGCCCCGGGACAGGGGGCGAGGACTATGGCTACACCTTC.

The genes are TRBV9 and TRBJ1-1; perhaps TRBD1 as D (6 bases). CDR1 is SGDLS, CDR2 YYNGEE, per germline. This CDR3 comprises 15 residues. The V gene lost 0 bases and the J gene lost 1 base, with 10 bases spanning the gap. CDR3 in DNA: TGTGCCAGCAGCGTAGGGGGACACCCGAACACTGAAGCTTTCTTT. Its protein product is CASSVGGHPNTEAFF. Full variable domain (missing parts from reference TRBV9 and TRBJ1-1): DSGVTQTPKHLITATGQRVTLRCSPRSGDLSVYWYQQSLDQGLQFLIQYYNGEERAKGNILERFSAQQFPDLHSELNLSSLELGDSALYFCASSVGGHPNTEAFFGQGTRLTVV.

The J gene is TRBJ1-2, the V gene TRBV6-6; 10 bases match TRBD1. With V trimmed by 4 bases and J by 4 bases, 3 bases remained unmatched. Per germline, CDR1 MNHNY and CDR2 SVGAGI (reference sequence). This CDR3 comprises 14 residues. CDR3 protein: CASSSGQGGYGYTF. As DNA, the CDR3 is TGTGCCAGCAGTTCCGGACAGGGGGGCTATGGCTACACCTTC.

This chain joins TRBV28 and TRBJ2-7; 9 bases map to TRBD1. The CDR3 length is 15 residues. CDR1 is MDHEN, CDR2 SYDVKM, per germline. V lost 4 bases, J lost 1 base, and 5 bases stayed unmatched. The CDR3 nucleotides read TGTGCCAGCAGTTCAACCGGGACAGGGTCCTACGAGCAGTACGTC. This codes for CASSSTGTGSYEQYV.

The chain recombines TRBV4-1 with TRBJ2-1, with D tentatively TRBD2 (5 bases). V was pared by 4 bases and J by 3 bases, with 16 bases between. CDR3 length: 16 residues. Germline lookup yields CDR1 MGHRA and CDR2 YSYEKL. CDR3 sequence (DNA): TGCGCCAGCAGCCTCTACGGGGATTCAGTCTACAATGAGCAGTTCTTC. As protein: CASSLYGDSVYNEQFF.

The rearrangement uses TRBV6-6 and TRBJ2-3; 8 nucleotides agree with TRBD2. The CDR3 has 16 amino acids. Germline trimming cut 6 bases from V and 3 bases from J; bases unmatched to any gene: 11. Germline CDR1 MNHNY, CDR2 SVGAGI (reference sequence). Written as DNA, the CDR3 is TGTGCCAGCAGACCCCAAACGACTAGCGCGACAGATACGCAGTATTTT. Its translation: CASRPQTTSATDTQYF.

This chain connects TRBV20-1 to TRBJ1-2; TRBD1 is a possible D gene (5 bases). CDR1 and CDR2 from the germline V gene are DFQATT and SNEGSKA (reference sequence). This CDR3 comprises 11 residues. The V end was cut by 5 bases, the J end by 3 bases, with 7 bases between. This CDR3 is CSAWGDYGYTF. In nucleotides, the CDR3 is TGCAGTGCTTGGGGGGACTATGGCTACACCTTC.

Comments on this clone: Other nucleotide sequences from this sample produce the same CDR3. This chain joins TRBV11-2 and TRBJ2-1; 12 nucleotides match TRBD2. Germline CDR1 SGHAT, CDR2 FQNNGV. The V gene end was trimmed by 2 bases and the J gene end by 4 bases; junction bases not matched to a gene: 3. This CDR3 has 16 residues. In DNA, the CDR3 is TGTGCCAGCAGCTTAAGACTAGCGGGGGTTTACAATGAGCAGTTCTTC. It specifies CASSLRLAGVYNEQFF.

The chain recombines TRBV28 with TRBJ1-1; TRBD1 might be the D (6 bases). V was cut by 8 bases and J by 2 bases, with 15 bases left in between. The CDR3 has 14 amino acids. Germline V gives CDR1 MDHEN, CDR2 SYDVKM. The CDR3 DNA sequence: TGTGCCAGCCTCCTACAGGGACCCAACACTGAAGCTTTCTTT. Encoded protein: CASLLQGPNTEAFF.